The 12 T cell receptor beta chains listed next were all sequenced from one sample in a study of T cell changes during pregnancy in multiple sclerosis. Assay: immunoSEQ multiplex PCR; the TCRdb copy retains only in-frame clones and omits some. Among tens of thousands of clones listed, 75% to 95% were seen once. Source: CD4+ T cells from peripheral blood mononuclear cells, taken in the second trimester of pregnancy. Receptors were obtained from a female donor with multiple sclerosis, enrolled in a pregnancy study.

This sequence joins TRBV5-4 and TRBJ2-1, with D possibly being TRBD1 (6 bases). The germline gives CDR1 SGHNT, CDR2 YYREEE (reference sequence). The CDR3 spans 15 residues. Trimming took off 0 bases at V and 2 bases at J, with 9 bases between the two ends. DNA of the CDR3: TGTGCCAGCAGCTTGGGGGGGCTCCCCTACAATGAGCAGTTCTTC. Its protein is CASSLGGLPYNEQFF.

The chain recombines TRBV5-1 with TRBJ2-1; TRBD2 matches at 9 bases. The trim removed 4 bases at V and 7 bases at J, leaving 9 bases unmatched. This CDR3 region has 15 residues. CDR1 SGHRS and CDR2 YFSETQ come from the germline V gene. This CDR3 reads CASSLIAGVRNEQFF. The CDR3 DNA reads as TGCGCCAGCAGCCTTATAGCGGGAGTTAGGAATGAGCAGTTCTTC.

The chain recombines TRBV5-1 with TRBJ1-1; TRBD1 aligns across 7 bases. With V trimmed by 2 bases and J by 1 base, 2 bases remained unmatched. The CDR3 is 14 residues long. CDR1 is SGHRS and CDR2 is YFSETQ in the germline V gene. The CDR3 loop reads CASSFRQGNTEAFF. As DNA, the CDR3 is TGCGCCAGCAGCTTTCGACAGGGGAACACTGAAGCTTTCTTT.

This clone was observed a single time. The chain recombines TRBV7-2 with TRBJ2-5, with D possibly TRBD2 on 5 matching bases. The CDR3 has 12 amino acids. Per germline, CDR1 SGHTA and CDR2 FQGNSA. V lost 2 bases and J 13 bases, leaving 14 bases between the germline ends. For the CDR3, the DNA is TGTGCCAGCAGCTTACTCGGAGGAGCAGTGTACTTC. Translating it yields CASSLLGGAVYF.

The chain is built from TRBV9 and TRBJ1-2; D unclear. This CDR3 spans 16 amino acids. The V gene's germline CDR1 is SGDLS and CDR2 YYNGEE. V lost 3 bases and J lost 2, with 17 bases in between. In DNA form, the CDR3 reads TGTGCCAGCAGCGACGACGTAGCGGGCTCAAACTATGGCTACACCTTC. Its protein is CASSDDVAGSNYGYTF.

This chain uses TRBV5-6 with TRBJ2-5, with D possibly TRBD1 on 6 matching bases. V lost 5 bases and J lost 2, with 10 bases in between. Per germline, CDR1 SGHDT and CDR2 YYEEEE. CDR3 length: 13 amino acids. The CDR3 spells CASRPDSQETQYF. The CDR3, as DNA: TGTGCCAGCAGACCGGACAGTCAAGAGACCCAGTACTTC.

V and J are TRBV4-3 and TRBJ1-3, with no clear D. Germline assignment: CDR1 LGHNA and CDR2 YSLEER. The CDR3 loop spans 16 amino acids. V shed 0 bases and J shed 0 bases, with 9 bases lying between them. This chain's CDR3 is CASSQDGLHSGNTIYF. The CDR3 coding sequence is TGCGCCAGCAGCCAAGATGGTTTACACTCTGGAAACACCATATATTTT.

This clone is a singleton in its sample. This chain connects TRBV6-5 to TRBJ1-5, with 7 bases aligning to TRBD1. Losses at the gene ends were 4 bases for V and 3 bases for J; bases not matched to a gene: 3. CDR1 and CDR2 from the germline V gene are MNHEY and SVGAGI. The CDR3 has 14 amino acids. The CDR3 loop reads CASSLKGANQPQHF. The CDR3 DNA reads as TGTGCCAGCAGTTTAAAGGGGGCCAATCAGCCCCAGCATTTT.

This sequence joins TRBV30 and TRBJ1-6; D possibly corresponds to TRBD1 (5 bases). Germline V lookup: CDR1 GTSNPN, CDR2 SVGIG (reference sequence). The CDR3 has 13 amino acids. V was pared by 5 bases and J by 8 bases, with 13 bases between. The CDR3 nucleotides read TGTGCCTGGGTGGGGCAGGGCGATTCACCCCTCCACTTT. Its translation: CAWVGQGDSPLHF.

This clone has just one count. This chain uses TRBV25-1 with TRBJ2-2; TRBD2 matches at 7 bases. CDR1 and CDR2 (germline): MGHDK, SYGVNS. Trimming cost V 8 bases and J 6 bases; bases outside gene matches: 12. The CDR3 is 15 amino acids. CDR3 in amino acids: CASQPVGGGAGELFF. CDR3 coding DNA: TGTGCCAGCCAACCAGTGGGGGGGGGAGCCGGGGAGCTGTTTTTT.

Only one count was recorded for this clone. The chain carries TRBV28 and TRBJ1-2; 8 nucleotides match TRBD1. The germline gives CDR1 MDHEN, CDR2 SYDVKM. Losses at the gene ends were 7 bases for V and 3 bases for J; bases not matched to a gene: 1. This CDR3 is 12 amino acids long. Here the CDR3 DNA reads TGTGCCAGCAAGACAGGGGACTATGGCTACACCTTC. The encoded protein is CASKTGDYGYTF.

The CDR3 here is CASGERGSYEQYF. CDR3 DNA sequence: TGCGCCAGCGGAGAGCGCGGGTCCTACGAGCAGTACTTC. The V and J genes are TRBV5-1 and TRBJ2-7, with D tentatively TRBD2 (5 bases). The germline V and J ends were trimmed by 7 bases and 1 base, with 12 bases remaining between them. Germline V gene lookup returns CDR1 SGHRS and CDR2 YFSETQ. The CDR3 loop spans 13 amino acids.